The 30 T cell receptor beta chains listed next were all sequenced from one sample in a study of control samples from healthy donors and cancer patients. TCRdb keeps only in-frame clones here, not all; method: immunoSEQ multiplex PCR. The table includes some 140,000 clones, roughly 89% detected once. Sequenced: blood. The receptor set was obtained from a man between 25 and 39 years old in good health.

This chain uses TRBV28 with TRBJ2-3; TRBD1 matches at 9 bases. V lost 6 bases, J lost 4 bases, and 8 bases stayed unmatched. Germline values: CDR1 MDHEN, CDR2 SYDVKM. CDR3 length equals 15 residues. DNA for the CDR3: TGTGCCAGCAGCCATACCGGGACAGGGTCAGATACGCAGTATTTT. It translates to CASSHTGTGSDTQYF.

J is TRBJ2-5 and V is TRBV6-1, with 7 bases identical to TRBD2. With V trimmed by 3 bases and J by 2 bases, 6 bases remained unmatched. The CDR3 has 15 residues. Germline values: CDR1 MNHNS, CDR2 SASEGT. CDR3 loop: CASSEVGGGQETQYF. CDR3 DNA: TGTGCCAGCAGTGAGGTCGGCGGGGGACAAGAGACCCAGTACTTC.

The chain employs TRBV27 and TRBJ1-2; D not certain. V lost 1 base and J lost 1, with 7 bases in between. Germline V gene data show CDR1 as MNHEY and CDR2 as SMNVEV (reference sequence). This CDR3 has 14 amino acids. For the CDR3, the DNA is TGTGCCAGCAGTTTATTACCGGATAACTATGGCTACACCTTC. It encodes CASSLLPDNYGYTF.

The CDR3 region has the DNA TGTGCCAGCAGTGAATTGGGCGGGATAGGGCGAGGTACGCAGTATTTT. Protein sequence: CASSELGGIGRGTQYF. This chain uses TRBV2 with TRBJ2-3; maybe TRBD2 (6 bases). Germline values: CDR1 SNHLY, CDR2 FYNNEI. V was pared by 2 bases and J by 8 bases, with 20 bases between. The CDR3 is 16 amino acids. The whole variable domain, filled in from reference TRBV2 and TRBJ2-3, reads EPEVTQTPSHQVTQMGQEVILRCVPISNHLYFYWYRQILGQKVEFLVSFYNNEISEKSEIFDDQFSVERPDGSNFTLKIRSTKLEDSAMYFCASSELGGIGRGTQYFGPGTRLTVL.

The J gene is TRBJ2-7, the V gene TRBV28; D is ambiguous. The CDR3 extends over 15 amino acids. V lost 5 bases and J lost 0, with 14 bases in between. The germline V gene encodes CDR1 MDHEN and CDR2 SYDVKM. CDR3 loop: CASSPPRVPSYEQYF. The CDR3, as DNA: TGTGCCAGCAGTCCCCCTCGGGTCCCCTCCTACGAGCAGTACTTC.

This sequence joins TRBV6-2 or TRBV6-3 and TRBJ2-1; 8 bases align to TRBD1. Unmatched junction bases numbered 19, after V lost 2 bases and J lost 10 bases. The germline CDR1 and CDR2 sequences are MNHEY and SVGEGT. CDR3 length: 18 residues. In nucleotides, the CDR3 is TGTGCCAGCAGTTACCCTTTTGGACAGGGCTCCTGGGATGTAGAGCAGTTCTTC. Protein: CASSYPFGQGSWDVEQFF.

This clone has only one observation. CDR3 nucleotides: TGTGCCAGCGGACCGCCCCAGCATTTT. Amino acids: CASGPPQHF. V gene TRBV2 combines with J gene TRBJ1-5; D gene uncertain. Between the trimmed V and J ends, which lost 8 bases and 9 bases, there was a span of 5 bases. In germline, CDR1 is SNHLY, CDR2 FYNNEI. This CDR3 region has 9 residues.

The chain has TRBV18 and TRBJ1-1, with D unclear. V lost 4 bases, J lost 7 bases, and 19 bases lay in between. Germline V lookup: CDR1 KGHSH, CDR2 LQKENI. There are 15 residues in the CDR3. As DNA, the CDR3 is TGTGCCAGCTCACACAAATACGAAGGTTTAGTTGAAGCTTTCTTT. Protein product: CASSHKYEGLVEAFF.

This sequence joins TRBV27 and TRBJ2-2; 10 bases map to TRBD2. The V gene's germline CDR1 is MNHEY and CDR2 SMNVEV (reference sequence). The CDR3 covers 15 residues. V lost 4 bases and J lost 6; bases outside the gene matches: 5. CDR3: CASSWLAGASGELFF. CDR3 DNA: TGTGCCAGCAGTTGGCTAGCGGGAGCCTCCGGGGAGCTGTTTTTT.

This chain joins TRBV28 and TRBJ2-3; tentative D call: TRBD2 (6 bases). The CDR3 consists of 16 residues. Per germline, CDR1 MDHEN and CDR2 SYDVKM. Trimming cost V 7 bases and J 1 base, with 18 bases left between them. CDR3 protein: CASNIPGALGTDTQYF. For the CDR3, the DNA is TGTGCCAGCAATATACCGGGAGCCCTGGGCACAGATACGCAGTATTTT. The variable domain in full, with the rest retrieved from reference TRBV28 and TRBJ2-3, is DVKVTQSSRYLVKRTGEKVFLECVQDMDHENMFWYRQDPGLGLRLIYFSYDVKMKEKGDIPEGYSVSREKKERFSLILESASTNQTSMYLCASNIPGALGTDTQYFGPGTRLTVL.

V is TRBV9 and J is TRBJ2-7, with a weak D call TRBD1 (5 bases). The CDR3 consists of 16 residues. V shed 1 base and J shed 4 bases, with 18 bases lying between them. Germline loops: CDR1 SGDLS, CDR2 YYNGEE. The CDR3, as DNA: TGTGCCAGCAGCGTATTAAGGCAGGGTTTATTGTACGAGCAGTACTTC. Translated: CASSVLRQGLLYEQYF.

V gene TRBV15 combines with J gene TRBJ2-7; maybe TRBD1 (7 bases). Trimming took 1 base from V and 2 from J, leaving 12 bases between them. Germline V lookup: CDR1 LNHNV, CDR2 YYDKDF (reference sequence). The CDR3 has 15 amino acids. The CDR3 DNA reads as TGTGCCACCAGCAGAGGCGGGGACAGACCCTACGAGCAGTACTTC. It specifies CATSRGGDRPYEQYF.

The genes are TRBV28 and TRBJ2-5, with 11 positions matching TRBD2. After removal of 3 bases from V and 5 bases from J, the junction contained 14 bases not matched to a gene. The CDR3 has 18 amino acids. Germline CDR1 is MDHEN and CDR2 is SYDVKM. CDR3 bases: TGTGCCAGCAGTTTTTTGACCTTTGATAGCGGGAGGGGGGAGACCCAGTACTTC. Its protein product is CASSFLTFDSGRGETQYF.

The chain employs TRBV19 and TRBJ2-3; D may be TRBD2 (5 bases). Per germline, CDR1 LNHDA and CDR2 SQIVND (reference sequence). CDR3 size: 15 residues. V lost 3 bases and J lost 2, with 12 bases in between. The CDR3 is CASSIIAGFTDTQYF. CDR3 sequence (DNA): TGTGCCAGTAGTATCATTGCGGGTTTCACAGATACGCAGTATTTT.

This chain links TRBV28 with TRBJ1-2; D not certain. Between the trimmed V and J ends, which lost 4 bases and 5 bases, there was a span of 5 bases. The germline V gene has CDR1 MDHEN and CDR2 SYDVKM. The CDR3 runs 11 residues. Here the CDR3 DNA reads TGTGCCAGCAGTTCAGCTTATGGCTACACCTTC. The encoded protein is CASSSAYGYTF.

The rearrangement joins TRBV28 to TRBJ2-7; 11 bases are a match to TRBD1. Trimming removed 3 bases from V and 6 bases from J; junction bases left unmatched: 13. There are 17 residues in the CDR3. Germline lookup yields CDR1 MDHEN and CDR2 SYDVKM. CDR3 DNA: TGTGCCAGCAGTTTCTCGGGACAGGGGGTTATTTTAAGCGAGCAGTACTTC. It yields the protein CASSFSGQGVILSEQYF.

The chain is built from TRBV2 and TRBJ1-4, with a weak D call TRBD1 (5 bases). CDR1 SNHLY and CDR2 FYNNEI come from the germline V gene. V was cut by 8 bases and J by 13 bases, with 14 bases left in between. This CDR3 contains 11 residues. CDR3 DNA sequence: TGTGCCAGCCTAGGGGATGCGCGACTGTTTTTT. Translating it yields CASLGDARLFF.

CDR3 nucleotide sequence: TGTGCCAGCAGTTCAGGGTTGGAGACCCAGTACTTC. It translates to CASSSGLETQYF. The J gene is TRBJ2-5, the V gene TRBV28, with D perhaps TRBD1 (5 bases). The CDR3 consists of 12 residues. Germline V CDR1 and CDR2: MDHEN, SYDVKM. Trimming cost V 4 bases and J 5 bases, with 8 bases left between them. Combining the CDR3 with reference TRBV28 and TRBJ2-5 gives the whole variable domain DVKVTQSSRYLVKRTGEKVFLECVQDMDHENMFWYRQDPGLGLRLIYFSYDVKMKEKGDIPEGYSVSREKKERFSLILESASTNQTSMYLCASSSGLETQYFGPGTRLLVL.

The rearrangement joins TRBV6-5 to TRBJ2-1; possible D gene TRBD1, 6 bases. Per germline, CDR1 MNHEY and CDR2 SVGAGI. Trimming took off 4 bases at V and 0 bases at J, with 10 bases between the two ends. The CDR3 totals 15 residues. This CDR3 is CASSWAGASYNEQFF. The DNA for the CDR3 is TGTGCCAGCAGTTGGGCAGGGGCCTCCTACAATGAGCAGTTCTTC.

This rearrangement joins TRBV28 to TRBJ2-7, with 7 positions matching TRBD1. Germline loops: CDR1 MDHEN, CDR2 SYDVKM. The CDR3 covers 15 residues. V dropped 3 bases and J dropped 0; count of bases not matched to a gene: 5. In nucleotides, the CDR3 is TGTGCCAGCAGTTTCTCAGGGGGACACTCCTACGAGCAGTACTTC. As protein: CASSFSGGHSYEQYF.

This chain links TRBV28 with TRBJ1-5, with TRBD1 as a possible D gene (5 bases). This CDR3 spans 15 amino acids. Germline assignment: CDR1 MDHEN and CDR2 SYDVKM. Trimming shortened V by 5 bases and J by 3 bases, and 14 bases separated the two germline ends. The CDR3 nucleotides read TGTGCCAGCAGTGGGGGTACAGGAAACAATCAGCCCCAGCATTTT. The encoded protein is CASSGGTGNNQPQHF.

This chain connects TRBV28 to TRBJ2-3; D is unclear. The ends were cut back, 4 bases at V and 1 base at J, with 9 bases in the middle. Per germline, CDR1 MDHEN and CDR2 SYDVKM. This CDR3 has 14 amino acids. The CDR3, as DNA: TGTGCCAGCAGTTCGTCAAGGGGCACAGATACGCAGTATTTT. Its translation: CASSSSRGTDTQYF.

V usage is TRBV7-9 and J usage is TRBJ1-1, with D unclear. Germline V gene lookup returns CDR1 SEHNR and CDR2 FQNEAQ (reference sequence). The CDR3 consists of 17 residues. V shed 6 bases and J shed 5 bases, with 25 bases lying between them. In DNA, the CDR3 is TGTGCCAGCAGTCTTAGCGGTGGGATGGTCACCTCGACTGAAGCTTTCTTT. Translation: CASSLSGGMVTSTEAFF.

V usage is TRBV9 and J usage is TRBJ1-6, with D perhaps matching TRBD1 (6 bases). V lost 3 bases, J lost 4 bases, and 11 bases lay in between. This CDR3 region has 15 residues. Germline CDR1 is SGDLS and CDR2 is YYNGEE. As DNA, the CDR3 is TGTGCCAGCAGCGAAATAGGGGGATATAATTCACCCCTCCACTTT. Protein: CASSEIGGYNSPLHF.

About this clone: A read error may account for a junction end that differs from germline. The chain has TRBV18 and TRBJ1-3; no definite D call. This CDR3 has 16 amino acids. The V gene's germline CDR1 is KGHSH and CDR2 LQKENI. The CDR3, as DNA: TGTGCCAGCTCACCACGTGGGCTGAGCTCTAGAAACACCATATATTTT. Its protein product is CASSPRGLSSRNTIYF.

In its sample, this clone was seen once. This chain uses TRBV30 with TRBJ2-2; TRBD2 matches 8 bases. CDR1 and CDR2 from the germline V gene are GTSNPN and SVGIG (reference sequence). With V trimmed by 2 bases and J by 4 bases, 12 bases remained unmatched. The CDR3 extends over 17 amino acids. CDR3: CAWSRRRGEGLTGELFF. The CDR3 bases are TGTGCCTGGAGTAGGAGGCGGGGGGAGGGTCTCACCGGGGAGCTGTTTTTT.

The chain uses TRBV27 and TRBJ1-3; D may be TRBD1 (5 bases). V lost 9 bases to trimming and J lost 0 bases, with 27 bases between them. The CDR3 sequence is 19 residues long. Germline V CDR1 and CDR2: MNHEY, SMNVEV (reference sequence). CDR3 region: CARAGGDGVTVASGNTIYF. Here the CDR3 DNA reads TGTGCCAGGGCCGGGGGGGATGGAGTGACTGTGGCCTCTGGAAACACCATATATTTT.

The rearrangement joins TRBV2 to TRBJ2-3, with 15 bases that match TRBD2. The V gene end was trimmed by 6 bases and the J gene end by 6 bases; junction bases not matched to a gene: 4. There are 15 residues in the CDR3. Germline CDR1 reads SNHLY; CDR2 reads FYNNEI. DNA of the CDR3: TGTGCCAGCAGAGGACTAGCGGGAGGGCTTGATACGCAGTATTTT. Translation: CASRGLAGGLDTQYF.

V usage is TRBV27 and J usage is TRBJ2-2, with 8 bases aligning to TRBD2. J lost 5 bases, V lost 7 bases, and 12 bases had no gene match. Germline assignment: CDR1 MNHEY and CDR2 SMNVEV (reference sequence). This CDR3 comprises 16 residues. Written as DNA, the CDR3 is TGTGCCAGCAACCTCATACGACTAGCGCTTACCGGGGAGCTGTTTTTT. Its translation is CASNLIRLALTGELFF.

CDR3 amino acids: CATQNGEYGYTF. CDR3 DNA sequence: TGTGCCACCCAGAACGGGGAGTATGGCTACACCTTC. The chain has TRBV6-6 and TRBJ1-2; D call uncertain. Trimming left V 10 bases short and J 5 bases short, with 14 bases between. Germline loops: CDR1 MNHNY, CDR2 SVGAGI (reference sequence). The CDR3 is made up of 12 amino acids.